What follows are 30 T cell receptor beta chains derived from one specimen sequenced in a study of cytomegalovirus exposure and HLA in healthy donors. The PCR contained 60 Vbeta and 13 Jbeta primers. TCRdb's table, derived via immunoSEQ multiplex PCR, lists solely in-frame clones and lacks some. The table lists about 130,000 clones, 81% of them singletons. The sample was PBMCs. The receptors derive from a woman aged 40-49 years in good health and CMV-seropositive.

The V call is TRBV28, the J call TRBJ2-5; D gene ambiguous. The CDR3 is made up of 14 amino acids. Germline V gives CDR1 MDHEN, CDR2 SYDVKM. Deletions cut 6 bases from V and 4 bases from J, with 15 bases between. CDR3 protein: CASSPRISPETQYF. The CDR3 nucleotides are TGTGCCAGCAGCCCCAGGATTTCCCCAGAGACCCAGTACTTC.

This chain uses TRBV2 with TRBJ2-7, with 11 bases fitting TRBD1. CDR1 and CDR2 (germline): SNHLY, FYNNEI. The CDR3 is 13 amino acids. The J segment lost 3 bases and the V segment lost 8 bases, leaving 3 bases of the junction unmatched. Here the CDR3 reads CASGGTGGYEQYF. The CDR3 DNA follows: TGTGCCAGCGGTGGGACAGGGGGCTACGAGCAGTACTTC. Full variable domain (rest looked up from reference TRBV2 and TRBJ2-7): EPEVTQTPSHQVTQMGQEVILRCVPISNHLYFYWYRQILGQKVEFLVSFYNNEISEKSEIFDDQFSVERPDGSNFTLKIRSTKLEDSAMYFCASGGTGGYEQYFGPGTRLTVT.

The gene calls are TRBV9 and TRBJ2-1; 7 positions agree with TRBD2. The trim removed 6 bases at V and 2 bases at J, leaving 11 bases unmatched. CDR1 is SGDLS, CDR2 YYNGEE, per germline. The CDR3 extends over 16 amino acids. For the CDR3, the DNA is TGTGCCAGCACCCTTCGCCTAGCGGCCACCTACAATGAGCAGTTCTTC. It encodes CASTLRLAATYNEQFF.

The gene calls are TRBV7-9 and TRBJ1-5, with D possibly being TRBD1 (6 bases). The V end lost 5 bases, the J end lost 1 base, and 9 bases lay between the germline ends. CDR3 size: 14 residues. Germline V gene lookup returns CDR1 SEHNR and CDR2 FQNEAQ (reference sequence). The CDR3 nucleotides read TGTGCCAGCAGCGGGACAACCAGCAATCAGCCCCAGCATTTT. Its protein is CASSGTTSNQPQHF.

The chain is built from TRBV7-2 and TRBJ2-7; 7 nucleotides match TRBD1. The CDR3 is made up of 14 amino acids. J was trimmed by 4 bases and V by 1 base; bases with no gene match: 4. Germline V gene data show CDR1 as SGHTA and CDR2 as FQGNSA. The CDR3 DNA reads TGTGCCAGCAGCTTAGGGACAGGTCCATACGAGCAGTACTTC. It encodes CASSLGTGPYEQYF.

The chain employs TRBV19 and TRBJ2-1; 12 bases are shared with TRBD2. J gave up 8 bases and V 3 bases, and 11 bases lay outside the gene matches. The V gene's germline CDR1 is LNHDA and CDR2 SQIVND (reference sequence). The length of the CDR3 is 17 residues. The CDR3 protein is CASSILPTSGRWDEQFF. Here the CDR3 DNA reads TGTGCCAGTAGTATCCTCCCGACTAGCGGGAGATGGGATGAGCAGTTCTTC.

The V call is TRBV27, the J call TRBJ2-7; TRBD1 is a possible D gene (8 bases). There are 15 residues in the CDR3. Per the germline V gene, CDR1 is MNHEY and CDR2 is SMNVEV (reference sequence). V lost 5 bases to trimming and J lost 4 bases, with 18 bases between them. Here the CDR3 DNA reads TGTGCCAGCAGTCCCACAGGGGGGGGGCATTACGAGCAGTACTTC. Amino acid sequence: CASSPTGGGHYEQYF.

The chain uses TRBV9 and TRBJ2-2; no reliable D call. V lost 2 bases and J lost 2, with 7 bases in between. The CDR3 is 14 residues long. Looked up from germline, CDR1 is SGDLS and CDR2 is YYNGEE. The CDR3 bases are TGTGCCAGCAGCGTCTTACTTAACACCGGGGAGCTGTTTTTT. This sequence encodes CASSVLLNTGELFF.

This clone appeared a few times. The chain joins TRBV4-2 to TRBJ1-4, with TRBD1 matching over 9 bases. This CDR3 has 17 residues. Germline assignment: CDR1 LGHNA and CDR2 YNFKEQ. The ends lost 0 bases at V and 1 base at J; junction bases unmatched: 3. The CDR3 coding sequence is TGTGCCAGCAGCCAAGACAACAGGGGGCAAACTAATGAAAAACTGTTTTTT. It yields the protein CASSQDNRGQTNEKLFF.

The rearrangement uses TRBV27 and TRBJ1-5, with D uncertain. Germline assignment: CDR1 MNHEY and CDR2 SMNVEV (reference sequence). The CDR3 runs to 15 residues. Trimming removed 0 bases from V and 5 bases from J, with 11 bases in between. CDR3 protein: CASSLSSGPDQPQHF. The CDR3 nucleotides are TGTGCCAGCAGTTTATCGTCGGGTCCTGATCAGCCCCAGCATTTT.

This clone was seen a few times. The CDR3 coding sequence is TGTGCCAGCAGCCCAATGACAGGCGGGTACAATGAGCAGTTCTTC. Its translation: CASSPMTGGYNEQFF. The V gene is TRBV7-3, the J gene TRBJ2-1; D perhaps matches TRBD1 (6 bases). Trimming cost V 5 bases and J 4 bases, with 15 bases left between them. Per the germline V gene, CDR1 is SGHTA and CDR2 is FQGTGA. The CDR3 covers 15 residues. Full variable domain (outside the CDR3, taken from reference TRBV7-3 and TRBJ2-1): GAGVSQTPSNKVTEKGKYVELRCDPISGHTALYWYRQSLGQGPEFLIYFQGTGAADDSGLPNDRFFAVRPEGSVSTLKIQRTERGDSAVYLCASSPMTGGYNEQFFGPGTRLTVL.

This clone was seen only a few times. V and J are TRBV9 and TRBJ2-1; D possibly corresponds to TRBD1 (5 bases). Germline V gene lookup returns CDR1 SGDLS and CDR2 YYNGEE. This CDR3 region has 15 residues. V dropped 1 base and J dropped 9 bases, with 17 bases sitting between them. The CDR3 here is CASSVMASRGGEQFF. Written as DNA, the CDR3 is TGTGCCAGCAGCGTAATGGCTAGTAGGGGTGGTGAGCAGTTCTTC.

The gene calls are TRBV27 and TRBJ2-3; perhaps TRBD2 as D (6 bases). CDR3 length equals 16 residues. Per the germline V gene, CDR1 is MNHEY and CDR2 is SMNVEV (reference sequence). With 1 base removed from V and 0 bases from J, the gap between germline ends came to 11 bases. The CDR3 DNA sequence: TGTGCCAGCAGTTTATTGGCGGGGACTAGCACAGATACGCAGTATTTT. This encodes CASSLLAGTSTDTQYF.

This chain links TRBV27 with TRBJ2-7; the D gene is possibly TRBD1 (7 bases). CDR1 is MNHEY and CDR2 is SMNVEV in the germline V gene (reference sequence). V gave up 5 bases and J gave up 3 bases, with 20 bases separating them. The CDR3 is 16 amino acids. The CDR3 protein is CASSPTPTGRLYEQYF. The CDR3 nucleotides are TGTGCCAGCAGTCCCACACCGACAGGGAGGCTCTACGAGCAGTACTTC.

The genes are TRBV5-1 and TRBJ2-2; 9 nucleotides align to TRBD1. Unmatched junction bases numbered 12, after V lost 5 bases and J lost 10 bases. The CDR3 extends over 15 amino acids. Germline V gives CDR1 SGHRS, CDR2 YFSETQ. CDR3 DNA sequence: TGCGCCAGCAGTCCCGGGGACAGGGAACTCCCGGAGCTGTTTTTT. This encodes CASSPGDRELPELFF. The full variable domain, with the rest looked up from reference TRBV5-1 and TRBJ2-2, is KAGVTQTPRYLIKTRGQQVTLSCSPISGHRSVSWYQQTPGQGLQFLFEYFSETQRNKGNFPGRFSGRQFSNSRSEMNVSTLELGDSALYLCASSPGDRELPELFFGEGSRLTVL.

The chain links TRBV29-1 to TRBJ1-5; TRBD1 matches 7 bases. Germline V gene lookup returns CDR1 SQVTM and CDR2 ANQGSEA. V lost 7 bases, J lost 7 bases, and 10 bases stayed unmatched. The CDR3 consists of 13 residues. CDR3 DNA sequence: TGCAGCGCATGGACAGGCCTCGGGCAGCCCCAGCATTTT. Protein: CSAWTGLGQPQHF.

This clone was seen a handful of times. The chain has TRBV9 and TRBJ2-1, with a weak D call TRBD2 (7 bases). This CDR3 is built from 15 residues. The V end was cut by 6 bases, the J end by 4 bases, with 17 bases between. The germline V gene encodes CDR1 SGDLS and CDR2 YYNGEE. CDR3 sequence: CASTLTGGAYNEQFF. The DNA of the CDR3 is TGTGCCAGCACCTTAACTGGGGGGGCATACAATGAGCAGTTCTTC.

The rearrangement uses TRBV28 and TRBJ2-7; the match to TRBD2 covers 7 bases. The CDR3 spans 15 residues. The J segment lost 2 bases and the V segment lost 7 bases, leaving 11 bases of the junction unmatched. Germline V lookup: CDR1 MDHEN, CDR2 SYDVKM. The chain's CDR3 is CASTSGQAGTYEQYF. The CDR3, as DNA: TGTGCCAGCACCTCCGGACAAGCGGGAACCTACGAGCAGTACTTC.

The CDR3 DNA sequence: TGTGCCAGCGAGGTCGGGACAGGGTCCCCTGGTGAGCAGTACTTC. Amino acid sequence: CASEVGTGSPGEQYF. J is TRBJ2-7 and V is TRBV6-5; TRBD1 matches 9 bases. Germline CDR1 reads MNHEY; CDR2 reads SVGAGI. This CDR3 comprises 15 residues. After removal of 8 bases from V and 7 bases from J, the junction contained 15 bases not matched to a gene.

The chain recombines TRBV13 with TRBJ2-3; TRBD2 matches at 10 bases. The CDR3 has 16 amino acids. CDR1 is PRHDT and CDR2 is FYEKMQ in the germline V gene (reference sequence). V gave up 5 bases and J gave up 0 bases; unmatched junction bases: 5. CDR3 loop: CASSQRTSGSTDTQYF. Written as DNA, the CDR3 is TGTGCCAGCAGCCAGCGGACTAGCGGCAGCACAGATACGCAGTATTTT. Full variable domain (remainder filled in from reference TRBV13 and TRBJ2-3): AAGVIQSPRHLIKEKRETATLKCYPIPRHDTVYWYQQGPGQDPQFLISFYEKMQSDKGSIPDRFSAQQFSDYHSELNMSSLELGDSALYFCASSQRTSGSTDTQYFGPGTRLTVL.

This clone has a handful of counts. The chain has TRBV19 and TRBJ1-2; 9 bases line up with TRBD1. The germline CDR1 and CDR2 sequences are LNHDA and SQIVND (reference sequence). The CDR3 extends over 14 amino acids. The trim removed 3 bases at V and 7 bases at J, leaving 6 bases unmatched. For the CDR3, the DNA is TGTGCCAGTAGTATCCCGGGACAGGGTCTTGGCTACACCTTC. The encoded protein is CASSIPGQGLGYTF.

The rearrangement links TRBV6-1 to TRBJ2-7; D may be TRBD2 (5 bases). This CDR3 has 15 residues. With 1 base removed from V and 3 bases from J, the gap between germline ends came to 13 bases. Germline V gives CDR1 MNHNS, CDR2 SASEGT. The CDR3 nucleotides read TGTGCCAGCAGTGAAGAAGGGAGTCCTATCTACGAGCAGTACTTC. Translated, it gives CASSEEGSPIYEQYF.

The chain is built from TRBV5-6 and TRBJ2-2; maybe TRBD2 (5 bases). The CDR3 is made up of 16 amino acids. Germline CDR1 SGHDT, CDR2 YYEEEE. V lost 1 base and J 7 bases, leaving 17 bases between the germline ends. CDR3 bases: TGTGCCAGCAGCTTGCGGGCAGATCTTGAGGGCGGGGAGCTGTTTTTT. Its translation is CASSLRADLEGGELFF.

This clone was recorded once. The chain couples TRBV7-2 to TRBJ2-7, with 10 positions matching TRBD2. This CDR3 contains 16 residues. Germline V gene data show CDR1 as SGHTA and CDR2 as FQGNSA. V lost 5 bases to trimming and J lost 0 bases; unmatched junction nucleotides: 7. CDR3 in amino acids: CASSRGLAEASYEQYF. The CDR3 nucleotides read TGTGCCAGCAGCCGCGGACTAGCGGAAGCCTCCTACGAGCAGTACTTC. Full variable domain (outside the CDR3, taken from reference TRBV7-2 and TRBJ2-7): GAGVSQSPSNKVTEKGKDVELRCDPISGHTALYWYRQSLGQGLEFLIYFQGNSAPDKSGLPSDRFSAERTGGSVSTLTIQRTQQEDSAVYLCASSRGLAEASYEQYFGPGTRLTVT.

V is TRBV29-1 and J is TRBJ2-2; 8 nucleotides align to TRBD1. CDR3 length equals 17 residues. V lost 7 bases, J lost 6 bases, and 19 bases stayed unmatched. Germline loops: CDR1 SQVTM, CDR2 ANQGSEA. DNA for the CDR3: TGCAGCGCTGATGGGACGGAGGCAGGGGGCGCATCCGGGGAGCTGTTTTTT. Translated, it gives CSADGTEAGGASGELFF.

The J gene is TRBJ1-5, the V gene TRBV19; D is unresolved. Trimming shortened V by 6 bases and J by 0 bases, and 12 bases separated the two germline ends. Germline lookup yields CDR1 LNHDA and CDR2 SQIVND (reference sequence). This CDR3 is 15 amino acids long. CDR3 loop: CASSPIDISNQPQHF. Here the CDR3 DNA reads TGTGCCAGTAGCCCCATCGACATTAGCAATCAGCCCCAGCATTTT.

The V call is TRBV19, the J call TRBJ1-1; D not resolved. Trimming took off 3 bases at V and 5 bases at J, with 13 bases between the two ends. Germline V gene sequence: CDR1 LNHDA, CDR2 SQIVND (reference sequence). The CDR3 runs 14 residues. CDR3 loop: CASSIGGQGTEAFF. The CDR3 nucleotides are TGTGCCAGTAGTATCGGCGGGCAAGGTACTGAAGCTTTCTTT.

This clone was detected only once. This chain joins TRBV7-8 and TRBJ2-7; tentatively, D is TRBD2 (5 bases). The length of the CDR3 is 18 residues. The V gene lost 0 bases and the J gene lost 2 bases, with 20 bases spanning the gap. Per the germline V gene, CDR1 is SGHVS and CDR2 is FQNEAQ. The CDR3 is CASSLAAGRGSLPYEQYF. DNA for the CDR3: TGTGCCAGCAGCTTAGCTGCGGGCAGAGGTTCTCTACCCTACGAGCAGTACTTC.

Notes on this clone: The junction and the germline gene differ at one end; a read error may be behind it. This sequence joins TRBV27 and TRBJ2-6; D is perhaps TRBD1 (5 bases). The CDR3 runs to 16 residues. CDR1 and CDR2 from the germline V gene are MNHEY and SMNVEV (reference sequence). Here the CDR3 reads CASKPSRAAGANVLAF. CDR3 DNA sequence: TGTGCCAGTAAACCAAGCCGGGCAGCTGGGGCCAACGTCCTGGCTTTC.

The CDR3 protein is CASSRRIQGETEAFF. The CDR3 DNA reads as TGCGCCAGCAGCCGCCGAATACAGGGGGAAACTGAAGCTTTCTTT. The chain links TRBV4-1 to TRBJ1-1; 8 bases are shared with TRBD1. This CDR3 region has 15 residues. The junction had 9 bases not matched to a gene; V was cut back by 4 bases and J by 5 bases. Germline V lookup: CDR1 MGHRA, CDR2 YSYEKL.